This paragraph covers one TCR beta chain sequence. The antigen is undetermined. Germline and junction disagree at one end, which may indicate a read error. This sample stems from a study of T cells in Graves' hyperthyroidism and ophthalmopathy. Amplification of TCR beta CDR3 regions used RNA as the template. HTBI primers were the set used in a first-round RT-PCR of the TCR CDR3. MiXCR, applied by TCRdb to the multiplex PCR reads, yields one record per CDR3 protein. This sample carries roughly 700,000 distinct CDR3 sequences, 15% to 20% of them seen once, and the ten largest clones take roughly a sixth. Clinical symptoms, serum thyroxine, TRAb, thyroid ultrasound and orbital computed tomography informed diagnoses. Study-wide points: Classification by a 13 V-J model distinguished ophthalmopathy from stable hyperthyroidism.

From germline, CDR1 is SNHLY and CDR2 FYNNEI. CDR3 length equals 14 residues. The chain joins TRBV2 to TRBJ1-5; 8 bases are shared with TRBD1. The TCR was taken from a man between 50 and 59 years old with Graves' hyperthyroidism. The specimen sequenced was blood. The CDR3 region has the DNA TGTGCCAGCAGGTGGGCAGGGGGCAAACAGCCCCAGCATTTT. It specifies CASRWAGGKQPQHF. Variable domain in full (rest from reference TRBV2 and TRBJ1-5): EPEVTQTPSHQVTQMGQEVILRCVPISNHLYFYWYRQILGQKVEFLVSFYNNEISEKSEIFDDQFSVERPDGSNFTLKIRSTKLEDSAMYFCASRWAGGKQPQHFGDGTRLSIL.